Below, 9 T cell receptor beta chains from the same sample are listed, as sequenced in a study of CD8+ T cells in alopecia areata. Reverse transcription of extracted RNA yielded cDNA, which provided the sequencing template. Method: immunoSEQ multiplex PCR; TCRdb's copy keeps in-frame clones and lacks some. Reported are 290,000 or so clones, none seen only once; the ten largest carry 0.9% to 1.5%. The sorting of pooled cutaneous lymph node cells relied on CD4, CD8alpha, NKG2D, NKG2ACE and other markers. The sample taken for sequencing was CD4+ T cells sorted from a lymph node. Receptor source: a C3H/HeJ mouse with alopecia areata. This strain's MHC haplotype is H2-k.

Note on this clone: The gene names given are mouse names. CDR3 protein: CASSLDRSSYEQYF. CDR3 DNA (partial): TGTGCCAGCAGCTTAGACAGGAGCTCCTAT. This rearrangement joins TRBV3 to TRBJ2-7; D may be TRBD1 (5 bases). Read sequence stops 4 residues before the CDR3 end, and the germline J gene provides the missing end. The germline V gene encodes CDR1 SNHLY and CDR2 FYNGKV (reference sequence). The CDR3 contains 14 residues. Trimming removed 1 base from V and 0 bases from J, with 7 bases in between.

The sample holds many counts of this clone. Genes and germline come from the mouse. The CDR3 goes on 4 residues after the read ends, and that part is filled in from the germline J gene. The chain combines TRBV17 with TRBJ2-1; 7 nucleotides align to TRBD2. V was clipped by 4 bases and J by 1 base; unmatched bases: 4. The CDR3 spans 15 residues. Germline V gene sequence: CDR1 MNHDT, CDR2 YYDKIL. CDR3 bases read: TGTGCTAGCAGTACCTCACTGGGGAACTATGCT. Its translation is CASSTSLGNYA. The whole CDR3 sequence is CASSTSLGNYAEQFF. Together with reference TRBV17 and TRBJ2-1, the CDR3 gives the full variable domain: DTTVKQNPRYKLARVGKPVNLICSQTMNHDTMYWYQKKPNQAPKLLLFYYDKILNREADTFEKFQSSRPNNSFCSLYIGSAGLEYSAMYLCASSTSLGNYAEQFFGPGTRLTVL.

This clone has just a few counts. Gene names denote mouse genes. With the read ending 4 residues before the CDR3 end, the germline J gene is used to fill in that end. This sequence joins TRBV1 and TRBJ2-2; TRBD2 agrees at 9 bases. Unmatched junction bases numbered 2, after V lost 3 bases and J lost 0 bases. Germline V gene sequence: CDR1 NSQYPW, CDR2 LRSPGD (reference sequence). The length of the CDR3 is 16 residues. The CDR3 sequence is CTCSAGTGTNTGQLYF. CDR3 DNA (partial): TGCACCTGCAGTGCCGGGACTGGGACAAACACCGGG.

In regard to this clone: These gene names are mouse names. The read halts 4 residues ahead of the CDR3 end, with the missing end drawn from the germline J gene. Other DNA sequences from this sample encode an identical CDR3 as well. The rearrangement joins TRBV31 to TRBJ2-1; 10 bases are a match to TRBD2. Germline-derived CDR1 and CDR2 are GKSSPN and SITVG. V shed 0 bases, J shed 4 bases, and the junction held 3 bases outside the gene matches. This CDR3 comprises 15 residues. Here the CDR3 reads CAWSLGDWGYAEQFF. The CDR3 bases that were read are TGTGCCTGGAGTCTAGGGGACTGGGGTTATGCT.

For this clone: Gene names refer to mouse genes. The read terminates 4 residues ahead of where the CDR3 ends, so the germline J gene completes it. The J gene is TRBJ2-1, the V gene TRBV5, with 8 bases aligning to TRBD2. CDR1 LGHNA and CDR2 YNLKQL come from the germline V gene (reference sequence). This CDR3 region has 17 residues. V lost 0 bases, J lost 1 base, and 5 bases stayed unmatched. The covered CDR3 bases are TGTGCCAGCAGCCAAGAAGCGGGGGGGCGGAACTATGCT. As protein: CASSQEAGGRNYA. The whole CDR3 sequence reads CASSQEAGGRNYAEQFF.

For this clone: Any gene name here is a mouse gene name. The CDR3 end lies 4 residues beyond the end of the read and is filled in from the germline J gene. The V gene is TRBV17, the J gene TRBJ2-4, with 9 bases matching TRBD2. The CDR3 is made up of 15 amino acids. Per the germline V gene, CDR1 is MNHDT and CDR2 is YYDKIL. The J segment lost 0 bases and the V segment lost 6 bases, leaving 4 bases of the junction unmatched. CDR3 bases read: TGTGCTAGCAGCCCGACTGGGGGTAGTCAAAAC. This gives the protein CASSPTGGSQN. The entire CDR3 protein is CASSPTGGSQNTLYF.

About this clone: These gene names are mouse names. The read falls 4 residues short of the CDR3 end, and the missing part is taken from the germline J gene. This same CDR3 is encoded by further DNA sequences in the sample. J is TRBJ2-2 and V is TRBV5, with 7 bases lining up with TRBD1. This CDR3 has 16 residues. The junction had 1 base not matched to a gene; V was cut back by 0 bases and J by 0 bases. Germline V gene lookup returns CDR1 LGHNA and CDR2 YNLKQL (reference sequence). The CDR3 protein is CASSQEGQANTGQLYF. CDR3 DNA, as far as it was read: TGTGCCAGCAGCCAAGAAGGACAGGCAAACACCGGG.

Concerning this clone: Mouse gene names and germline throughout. CDR3 sequence reads: CASGDRDRAYAETLYF. Partial CDR3 DNA: TGTGCCAGCGGTGACCGGGACAGGGCGTATGCAGAA. The V gene is TRBV13-2, the J gene TRBJ2-3, with TRBD1 matching over 9 bases. The missing CDR3 end, 4 residues past where the read stops, is filled in from the germline J gene. Germline-derived CDR1 and CDR2 are NNHNN and SYGAGS (reference sequence). The V and J ends lost 2 bases and 2 bases, in that order; junction bases with no gene match: 6. The CDR3 consists of 16 residues.

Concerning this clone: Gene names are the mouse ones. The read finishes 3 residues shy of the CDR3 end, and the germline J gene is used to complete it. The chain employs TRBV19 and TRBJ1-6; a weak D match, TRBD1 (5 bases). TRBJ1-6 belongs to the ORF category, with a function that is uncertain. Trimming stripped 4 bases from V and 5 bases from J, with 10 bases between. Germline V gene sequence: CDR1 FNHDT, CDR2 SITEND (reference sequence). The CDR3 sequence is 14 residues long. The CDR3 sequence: CASSPAGNNSPLYF. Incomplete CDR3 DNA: TGTGCCAGCAGTCCCGCAGGGAATAATTCGCCC.